Presented here are 25 T cell receptor beta chains from one specimen sequenced in a study of shared clonotypes between healthy human individuals. Sequenced by immunoSEQ multiplex PCR; TCRdb stores in-frame clones only, minus some. The sample has 1.4 million to 1.5 million clones; 95% to 97% are singletons. The material sequenced was naive CD4+ T cells sorted from blood. Subset of the sample: CD45RA+ positively selected. The receptors come from a man younger than 45 in good health.

The V call is TRBV7-2, the J call TRBJ2-7; TRBD2 might be the D (7 bases). Germline assignment: CDR1 SGHTA and CDR2 FQGNSA. V shed 5 bases and J shed 7 bases, with 21 bases lying between them. The CDR3 loop spans 15 amino acids. The CDR3 coding sequence is TGTGCCAGCAGCCTGCAGGGGACGGGGGGCGGGGAGCAGTACTTC. This codes for CASSLQGTGGGEQYF.

The V and J genes are TRBV29-1 and TRBJ1-5; D unclear. Germline assignment: CDR1 SQVTM and CDR2 ANQGSEA. The length of the CDR3 is 12 residues. V lost 7 bases and J lost 2, with 9 bases in between. Here the CDR3 DNA reads TGCAGCGCGGGTGGTGGCAATCAGCCCCAGCATTTT. It is translated as CSAGGGNQPQHF.

The genes are TRBV19 and TRBJ1-5; D is possibly TRBD1 (5 bases). The CDR3 runs to 15 residues. Deletions cut 2 bases from V and 2 bases from J, with 10 bases between. Germline values: CDR1 LNHDA, CDR2 SQIVND (reference sequence). CDR3 nucleotide sequence: TGTGCCAGTAGTATACAGGGACCGGGCAATCAGCCCCAGCATTTT. It encodes CASSIQGPGNQPQHF.

The genes are TRBV28 and TRBJ2-7, with TRBD1 matching over 7 bases. CDR3 length: 12 residues. Germline-derived CDR1 and CDR2 are MDHEN and SYDVKM. The CDR3 reads CIDRAGGNEQYF. CDR3 DNA: TGTATCGACAGGGCTGGCGGCAACGAGCAGTACTTC. Drawing the rest from reference TRBV28 and TRBJ2-7, the complete variable domain is DVKVTQSSRYLVKRTGEKVFLECVQDMDHENMFWYRQDPGLGLRLIYFSYDVKMKEKGDIPEGYSVSREKKERFSLILESASTNQTSMYLCIDRAGGNEQYFGPGTRLTVT.

The chain couples TRBV28 to TRBJ1-2, with TRBD1 identical over 9 bases. After removal of 1 base from V and 9 bases from J, the junction contained 6 bases not matched to a gene. Germline V gene data show CDR1 as MDHEN and CDR2 as SYDVKM. The CDR3 spans 14 residues. The CDR3, as DNA: TGTGCCAGCAGTTTATACGGACAGGGGCATCGCTACACCTTC. Protein sequence: CASSLYGQGHRYTF.

This clone was seen just once. The rearrangement joins TRBV28 to TRBJ2-3; D may be TRBD2 (5 bases). This CDR3 spans 16 amino acids. Germline V gives CDR1 MDHEN, CDR2 SYDVKM. The germline V and J ends were trimmed by 5 bases and 1 base, with 16 bases remaining between them. In DNA, the CDR3 is TGTGCCAGCAGTCCCTACCGGGGTAGCGGCACAGATACGCAGTATTTT. Its translation: CASSPYRGSGTDTQYF.

The rearrangement links TRBV9 to TRBJ2-2; D tentatively fits TRBD1 or TRBD2 (5 bases each). V was trimmed by 5 bases and J by 6 bases, leaving 14 bases between them. The CDR3 consists of 14 residues. Germline CDR1 SGDLS, CDR2 YYNGEE. This CDR3 reads CASSPLGGAGELFF. In nucleotides, the CDR3 is TGTGCCAGCAGTCCCCTTGGGGGAGCCGGGGAGCTGTTTTTT. Using reference TRBV9 and TRBJ2-2 for the parts outside the CDR3, the full variable domain is DSGVTQTPKHLITATGQRVTLRCSPRSGDLSVYWYQQSLDQGLQFLIQYYNGEERAKGNILERFSAQQFPDLHSELNLSSLELGDSALYFCASSPLGGAGELFFGEGSRLTVL.

The chain combines TRBV28 with TRBJ2-1; D call uncertain. Trimming left V 2 bases short and J 0 bases short, with 8 bases between. The CDR3 covers 15 residues. Germline V gives CDR1 MDHEN, CDR2 SYDVKM. CDR3 region: CASSLEFFSYNEQFF. CDR3 sequence (DNA): TGTGCCAGCAGTTTAGAGTTTTTCTCCTACAATGAGCAGTTCTTC.

This sequence joins TRBV18 and TRBJ2-2, with D perhaps assigned TRBD1 or TRBD2 (5 bases each). Germline-derived CDR1 and CDR2 are KGHSH and LQKENI. The V and J ends lost 4 bases and 1 base respectively, with 7 bases between them. CDR3 size: 14 residues. DNA of the CDR3: TGTGCCAGCTCACAGAGGGGGAACACCGGGGAGCTGTTTTTT. This codes for CASSQRGNTGELFF.

This clone was found a few times. The rearrangement uses TRBV9 and TRBJ1-2, with D possibly TRBD1 on 6 matching bases. The germline V gene encodes CDR1 SGDLS and CDR2 YYNGEE. Trimming removed 0 bases at V and 5 bases at J, with 11 bases between. This CDR3 contains 14 residues. The CDR3 spells CASSVDAGAYGYTF. The CDR3 coding sequence is TGTGCCAGCAGCGTAGATGCGGGGGCGTATGGCTACACCTTC.

Remarks on this clone: In the same sample, other DNA sequences code for this CDR3. The rearrangement links TRBV5-1 to TRBJ1-1; D unresolved. The V gene's germline CDR1 is SGHRS and CDR2 YFSETQ. The CDR3 covers 13 residues. Trimming took 3 bases from V and 1 from J, leaving 7 bases between them. The CDR3 coding sequence is TGCGCCAGCAGCTCCCAAGGGAACACTGAAGCTTTCTTT. Its protein product is CASSSQGNTEAFF.

The chain links TRBV29-1 to TRBJ1-1; D gene unclear. Germline CDR1 SQVTM, CDR2 ANQGSEA. The CDR3 consists of 15 residues. V was shortened by 5 bases and J by 6 bases, with 22 bases between the two germline ends. The CDR3 nucleotides are TGCAGCGTTCCGTTCGGAGGTAGGTACGCGGCTGAAGCTTTCTTT. The encoded protein is CSVPFGGRYAAEAFF. The full variable domain, with the rest looked up from reference TRBV29-1 and TRBJ1-1, is SAVISQKPSRDICQRGTSLTIQCQVDSQVTMMFWYRQQPGQSLTLIATANQGSEATYESGFVIDKFPISRPNLTFSTLTVSNMSPEDSSIYLCSVPFGGRYAAEAFFGQGTRLTVV.

V usage is TRBV6-5 and J usage is TRBJ2-7; perhaps TRBD2 as D (6 bases). The CDR3 totals 15 residues. The germline V gene encodes CDR1 MNHEY and CDR2 SVGAGI. Between the trimmed V and J ends, which lost 0 bases and 7 bases, there was a span of 16 bases. The CDR3 DNA is TGTGCCAGCAGTTACTCCCAGGTAGGAGGAGGGGAGCAGTACTTC. It yields the protein CASSYSQVGGGEQYF.

This rearrangement joins TRBV9 to TRBJ1-2; weak D call: TRBD1 (6 bases). CDR1 is SGDLS, CDR2 YYNGEE, per germline. There are 14 residues in the CDR3. V lost 4 bases to trimming and J lost 7 bases, with 17 bases between them. The CDR3: CASSPSQGLSGYTF. The CDR3 DNA reads as TGTGCCAGCAGCCCCAGCCAGGGGCTTAGTGGCTACACCTTC.

The genes are TRBV5-4 and TRBJ2-2; TRBD2 aligns across 11 bases. The germline CDR1 and CDR2 sequences are SGHNT and YYREEE (reference sequence). This CDR3 spans 18 amino acids. V lost 0 bases and J lost 4; bases outside the gene matches: 8. The CDR3 DNA follows: TGTGCCAGCAGCTTGGGTCAGACTAGCGGGGCGATCACCGGGGAGCTGTTTTTT. Encoded protein: CASSLGQTSGAITGELFF. The full variable domain, rest sourced from reference TRBV5-4 and TRBJ2-2, is ETGVTQSPTHLIKTRGQQVTLRCSSQSGHNTVSWYQQALGQGPQFIFQYYREEENGRGNFPPRFSGLQFPNYSSELNVNALELDDSALYLCASSLGQTSGAITGELFFGEGSRLTVL.

J is TRBJ2-5 and V is TRBV29-1, with TRBD2 as a possible D gene (6 bases). V shed 4 bases and J shed 5 bases, with 23 bases lying between them. Germline V lookup: CDR1 SQVTM, CDR2 ANQGSEA. CDR3 length equals 16 residues. The chain's CDR3 is CSVVFPRLGVEETQYF. As DNA, the CDR3 is TGCAGCGTTGTGTTTCCGCGACTAGGAGTGGAGGAGACCCAGTACTTC. Looking up the rest from reference TRBV29-1 and TRBJ2-5 gives the full variable domain: SAVISQKPSRDICQRGTSLTIQCQVDSQVTMMFWYRQQPGQSLTLIATANQGSEATYESGFVIDKFPISRPNLTFSTLTVSNMSPEDSSIYLCSVVFPRLGVEETQYFGPGTRLLVL.

V gene TRBV19 combines with J gene TRBJ1-5, with TRBD1 identical over 8 bases. The ends lost 9 bases at V and 6 bases at J; junction bases unmatched: 4. Looked up from germline, CDR1 is LNHDA and CDR2 is SQIVND (reference sequence). The CDR3 has 12 amino acids. The DNA for the CDR3 is TGTGCCAGCGCAGGGGGCAGTCAGCCCCAGCATTTT. Its protein product is CASAGGSQPQHF.

About this clone: The sample has other DNA sequences that encode this CDR3 too. The gene calls are TRBV20-1 and TRBJ2-1, with D hard to call. V was pared by 4 bases and J by 7 bases, with 5 bases between. The CDR3 runs 10 residues. The germline gives CDR1 DFQATT, CDR2 SNEGSKA (reference sequence). CDR3 nucleotides: TGCAGTGCTATCGGAAATGAGCAGTTCTTC. Translation gives CSAIGNEQFF.

The genes are TRBV9 and TRBJ2-1; TRBD2 matches 10 bases. J was trimmed by 7 bases and V by 0 bases; bases with no gene match: 7. The CDR3 is 16 amino acids. CDR1 is SGDLS, CDR2 YYNGEE, per germline. The CDR3 protein is CASSVGLAGVENEQFF. CDR3 in DNA: TGTGCCAGCAGCGTAGGGCTAGCGGGAGTAGAAAATGAGCAGTTCTTC.

The chain recombines TRBV11-2 with TRBJ2-1, with 7 bases that match TRBD2. Germline V CDR1 and CDR2: SGHAT, FQNNGV. The CDR3 sequence is 15 residues long. The V segment lost 1 base and the J segment 7 bases; nucleotides outside the gene matches: 7. CDR3 region: CASSLVRGRGNEQFF. CDR3 coding DNA: TGTGCCAGCAGCTTAGTCCGCGGGAGAGGGAATGAGCAGTTCTTC.

The genes are TRBV7-2 and TRBJ1-1; D gene uncertain. This CDR3 spans 13 amino acids. V lost 1 base and J lost 5, with 8 bases in between. Germline CDR1 SGHTA, CDR2 FQGNSA. The chain's CDR3 is CASSLEGRTEAFF. CDR3 bases: TGTGCCAGCAGCTTAGAAGGCCGGACTGAAGCTTTCTTT.

This rearrangement joins TRBV6-5 to TRBJ2-3, with D perhaps given as TRBD1 or TRBD2 (5 bases each). The CDR3 length is 13 residues. Trimming removed 11 bases from V and 1 base from J, with 13 bases in between. The V gene's germline CDR1 is MNHEY and CDR2 SVGAGI. CDR3 in amino acids: CAVGTTRTDTQYF. CDR3 DNA sequence: TGTGCCGTCGGGACCACGCGCACAGATACGCAGTATTTT.

V is TRBV28 and J is TRBJ2-1; perhaps TRBD2 as D (5 bases). V shed 5 bases and J shed 0 bases, with 17 bases lying between them. The germline gives CDR1 MDHEN, CDR2 SYDVKM. This CDR3 is built from 17 residues. The CDR3 nucleotides are TGTGCCAGCAGTCCTTTTCGCGGGCACAGCTCCTACAATGAGCAGTTCTTC. Translating gives CASSPFRGHSSYNEQFF.

The V gene is TRBV2, the J gene TRBJ1-2; no definite D call. The CDR3 length is 14 residues. Between the trimmed V and J ends, which lost 3 bases and 4 bases, there was a span of 12 bases. Germline CDR1 and CDR2: SNHLY and FYNNEI. DNA for the CDR3: TGTGCCAGCAGTGAGCGGACTTTGGGCTATGGCTACACCTTC. Translated: CASSERTLGYGYTF.

The chain carries TRBV28 and TRBJ2-6; D not certain. In germline, CDR1 is MDHEN, CDR2 SYDVKM. The germline V and J ends were trimmed by 4 bases and 0 bases, with 7 bases remaining between them. This CDR3 is 15 amino acids long. This chain's CDR3 is CASSSTRSGANVLTF. Here the CDR3 DNA reads TGTGCCAGCAGTTCAACTCGCTCTGGGGCCAACGTCCTGACTTTC.